This passage covers 10 T cell receptor beta chains from one sample sequenced in a study of CD8 T cells in Susac syndrome. RNA totalling roughly 0.5 to 1 ug underwent reverse transcription with random hexamers. Via MiXCR, TCRdb re-called the immunoSEQ multiplex PCR reads, giving one row per CDR3 protein. The data contain roughly 200,000 distinct CDR3 sequences, 85% to 95% of them singletons. Sequencing used CD4+ T cells from PBMCs. The receptor set was obtained from a human donor with Susac syndrome.

V and J are TRBV4-1 and TRBJ2-1; 11 nucleotides match TRBD2. The CDR3 sequence is 16 residues long. J lost 6 bases, V lost 4 bases, and 8 bases had no gene match. The germline V gene encodes CDR1 MGHRA and CDR2 YSYEKL. The CDR3 sequence: CASSRGLAEGFNEQFF. The DNA of the CDR3 is TGCGCCAGCAGCCGGGGACTAGCGGAGGGGTTCAATGAGCAGTTCTTC.

The genes are TRBV20-1 and TRBJ2-6, with D hard to call. Germline loops: CDR1 DFQATT, CDR2 SNEGSKA (reference sequence). The CDR3 has 19 amino acids. The ends were cut back, 0 bases at V and 0 bases at J, with 18 bases in the middle. The CDR3 nucleotides are TGCAGTGCTAGAGATCTCGTCCAGGAACTACTCTCTGGGGCCAACGTCCTGACTTTC. It translates to CSARDLVQELLSGANVLTF.

The V gene is TRBV20-1, the J gene TRBJ2-7; 7 bases match TRBD1. From germline, CDR1 is DFQATT and CDR2 SNEGSKA (reference sequence). Trimming at V came to 7 bases and at J to 0 bases, leaving 9 bases not matched to a gene. This CDR3 has 14 amino acids. The CDR3 here is CSVQGQLSSYEQYF. The CDR3 DNA follows: TGCAGTGTCCAGGGACAGCTGAGCTCCTACGAGCAGTACTTC.

V and J are TRBV6-1 and TRBJ2-7; 10 bases are shared with TRBD1. Germline-derived CDR1 and CDR2 are MNHNS and SASEGT. Trimming at V came to 4 bases and at J to 2 bases, leaving 5 bases not matched to a gene. The CDR3 loop spans 15 amino acids. This CDR3 reads CASSASGTGAYEQYF. CDR3 DNA sequence: TGTGCCAGCAGTGCCTCCGGGACAGGGGCCTACGAGCAGTACTTC.

The chain recombines TRBV20-1 with TRBJ2-7, with D unresolved. This CDR3 has 13 amino acids. Trimming shortened V by 3 bases and J by 4 bases, and 13 bases separated the two germline ends. CDR1 and CDR2 from the germline V gene are DFQATT and SNEGSKA (reference sequence). The CDR3, as DNA: TGCAGTGCTAGCCGCGATTTGGAGTACGAGCAGTACTTC. It specifies CSASRDLEYEQYF.

The V call is TRBV20-1, the J call TRBJ1-4, with D hard to call. Germline values: CDR1 DFQATT, CDR2 SNEGSKA (reference sequence). The CDR3 length is 19 residues. Trimming cost V 2 bases and J 1 base, with 23 bases left between them. CDR3 protein: CSARSPRRIESGTNEKLFF. As DNA, the CDR3 is TGCAGTGCTAGATCCCCTAGGCGGATTGAAAGCGGAACTAATGAAAAACTGTTTTTT.

This chain uses TRBV3-1 with TRBJ2-5, with 9 positions matching TRBD1. Trimming took 1 base from V and 0 from J; bases not matched to a gene: 6. Germline V CDR1 and CDR2: LGHDT, YNNKEL (reference sequence). This CDR3 is 17 amino acids long. The CDR3 loop is CASSQGWTGAHQETQYF. In DNA form, the CDR3 reads TGTGCCAGCAGCCAAGGTTGGACAGGGGCTCACCAAGAGACCCAGTACTTC.

This rearrangement joins TRBV4-3 to TRBJ1-3, with TRBD1 as a possible D gene (5 bases). Trimming removed 3 bases at V and 0 bases at J, with 12 bases between. The V gene's germline CDR1 is LGHNA and CDR2 YSLEER. The CDR3 has 16 residues. The CDR3 DNA sequence: TGCGCCAGCAGCCACCGGAGACAGATCTCTGGAAACACCATATATTTT. Protein: CASSHRRQISGNTIYF.

The chain carries TRBV12-5 and TRBJ2-7; 7 nucleotides agree with TRBD1. The length of the CDR3 is 13 residues. Per the germline V gene, CDR1 is LGHNT and CDR2 is FRNRAP. V lost 5 bases, J lost 4 bases, and 5 bases stayed unmatched. Here the CDR3 reads CASGLGQAYEQYF. The CDR3 DNA reads as TGTGCTAGTGGTCTTGGACAGGCTTACGAGCAGTACTTC.

The chain carries TRBV29-1 and TRBJ1-1; perhaps TRBD1 as D (5 bases). CDR3 length: 13 residues. Germline V gene sequence: CDR1 SQVTM, CDR2 ANQGSEA. Trimming stripped 7 bases from V and 2 bases from J, with 14 bases between. The CDR3 here is CSAAQGGNTEAFF. Here the CDR3 DNA reads TGCAGCGCTGCCCAGGGAGGAAACACTGAAGCTTTCTTT.